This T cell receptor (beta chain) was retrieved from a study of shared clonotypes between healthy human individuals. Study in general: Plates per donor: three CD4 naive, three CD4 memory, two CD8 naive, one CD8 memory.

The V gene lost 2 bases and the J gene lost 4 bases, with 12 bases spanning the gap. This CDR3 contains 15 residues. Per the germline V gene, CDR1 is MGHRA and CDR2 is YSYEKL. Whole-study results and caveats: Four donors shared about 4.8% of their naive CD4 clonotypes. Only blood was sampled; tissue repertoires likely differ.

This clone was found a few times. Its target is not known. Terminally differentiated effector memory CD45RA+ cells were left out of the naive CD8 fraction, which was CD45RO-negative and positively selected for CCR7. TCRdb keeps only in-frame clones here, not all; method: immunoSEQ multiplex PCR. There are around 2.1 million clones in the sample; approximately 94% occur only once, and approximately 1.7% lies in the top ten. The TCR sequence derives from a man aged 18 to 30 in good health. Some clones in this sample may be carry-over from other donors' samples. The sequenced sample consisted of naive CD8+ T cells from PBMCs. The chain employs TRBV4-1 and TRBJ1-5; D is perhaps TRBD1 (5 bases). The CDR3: CASSQFDRNNQPQHF. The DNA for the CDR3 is TGCGCCAGCAGCCAATTCGACAGAAATAATCAGCCCCAGCATTTT.